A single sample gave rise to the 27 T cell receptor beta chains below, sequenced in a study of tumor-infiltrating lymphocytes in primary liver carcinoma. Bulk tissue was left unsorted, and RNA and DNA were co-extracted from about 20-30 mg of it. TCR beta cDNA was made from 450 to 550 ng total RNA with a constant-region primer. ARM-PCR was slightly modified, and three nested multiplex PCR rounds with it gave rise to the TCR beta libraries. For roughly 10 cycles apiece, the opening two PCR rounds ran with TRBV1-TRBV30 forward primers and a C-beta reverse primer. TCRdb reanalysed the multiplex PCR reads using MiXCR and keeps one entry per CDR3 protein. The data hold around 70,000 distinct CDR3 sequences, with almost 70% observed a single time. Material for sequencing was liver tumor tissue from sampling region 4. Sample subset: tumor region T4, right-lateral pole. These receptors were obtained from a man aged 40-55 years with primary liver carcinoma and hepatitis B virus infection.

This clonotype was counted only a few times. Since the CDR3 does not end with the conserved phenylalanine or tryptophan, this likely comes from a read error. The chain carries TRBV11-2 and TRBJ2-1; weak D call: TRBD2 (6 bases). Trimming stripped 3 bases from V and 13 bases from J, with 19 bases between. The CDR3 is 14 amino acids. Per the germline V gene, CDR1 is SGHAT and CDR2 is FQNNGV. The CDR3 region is CASSFTGVQWEQFS. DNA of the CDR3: TGTGCCAGCAGCTTCACGGGAGTACAATGGGAACAGTTCTCC.

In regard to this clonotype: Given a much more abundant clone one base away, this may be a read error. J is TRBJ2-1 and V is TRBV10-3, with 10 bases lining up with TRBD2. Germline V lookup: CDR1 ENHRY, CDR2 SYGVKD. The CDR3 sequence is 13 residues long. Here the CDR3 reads CVISGTSENEQFF. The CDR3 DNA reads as TGTGTCATCAGTGGGACTAGCGAGAATGAGCAGTTCTTC.

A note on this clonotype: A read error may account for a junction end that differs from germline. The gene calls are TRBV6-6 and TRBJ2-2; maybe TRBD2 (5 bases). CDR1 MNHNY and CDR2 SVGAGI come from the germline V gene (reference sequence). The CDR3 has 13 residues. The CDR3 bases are TGTACCAGCAGTTTGGCCAACACCGGGGAGCTGCTTTTT. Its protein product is CTSSLANTGELLF.

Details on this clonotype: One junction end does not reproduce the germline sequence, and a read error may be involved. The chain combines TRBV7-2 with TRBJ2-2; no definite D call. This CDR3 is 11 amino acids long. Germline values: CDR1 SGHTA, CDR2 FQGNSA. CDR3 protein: CANSFPGELFF. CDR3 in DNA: TGCGCCAACAGCTTTCCCGGGGAGCTGTTTTTT.

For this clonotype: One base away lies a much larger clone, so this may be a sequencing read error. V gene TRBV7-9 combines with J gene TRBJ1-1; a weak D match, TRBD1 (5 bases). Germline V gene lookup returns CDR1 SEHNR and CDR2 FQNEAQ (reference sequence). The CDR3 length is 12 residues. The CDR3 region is CASVGVYGEVFF. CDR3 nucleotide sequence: TGTGCCAGCGTAGGGGTCTACGGTGAAGTTTTCTTT.

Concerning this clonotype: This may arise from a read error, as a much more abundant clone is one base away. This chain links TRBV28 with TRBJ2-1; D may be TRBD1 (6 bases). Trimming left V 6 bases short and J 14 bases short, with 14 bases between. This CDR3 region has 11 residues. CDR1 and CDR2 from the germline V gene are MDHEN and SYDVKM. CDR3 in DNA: TGTGCCAGCAGCCTGCGACAGGAGGAGTTCTTC. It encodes CASSLRQEEFF.

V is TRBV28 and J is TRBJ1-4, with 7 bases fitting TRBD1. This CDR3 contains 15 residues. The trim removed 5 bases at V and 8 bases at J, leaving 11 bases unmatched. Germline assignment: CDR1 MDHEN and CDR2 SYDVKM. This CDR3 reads CASSPGQAAREKLFF. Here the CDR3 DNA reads TGTGCCAGCAGTCCCGGACAGGCGGCTAGAGAAAAACTGTTTTTT.

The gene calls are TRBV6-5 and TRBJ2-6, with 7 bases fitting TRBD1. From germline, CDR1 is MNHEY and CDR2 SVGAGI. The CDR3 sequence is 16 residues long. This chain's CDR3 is CTNRAGDRSGPNVLTF. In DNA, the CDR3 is TGTACCAACAGGGCAGGGGACAGATCCGGGCCCAACGTCCTGACTTTC.

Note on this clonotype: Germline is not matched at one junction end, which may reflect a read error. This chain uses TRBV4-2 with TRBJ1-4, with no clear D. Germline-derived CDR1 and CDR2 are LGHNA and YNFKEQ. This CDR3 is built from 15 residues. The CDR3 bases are TGTGTCAGCAGCCATGCGGACGGGCTTAGGGAAAAACTGTTTTTT. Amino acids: CVSSHADGLREKLFF.

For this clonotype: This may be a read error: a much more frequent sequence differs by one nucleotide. The CDR3 coding sequence is TGTGCCAGCTGTGACAGGGCCCAAGAGACCCAGTACTTC. It codes for CASCDRAQETQYF. V and J are TRBV6-1 and TRBJ2-5, with 7 bases identical to TRBD1. CDR3 length: 13 amino acids. Germline V gives CDR1 MNHNS, CDR2 SASEGT.

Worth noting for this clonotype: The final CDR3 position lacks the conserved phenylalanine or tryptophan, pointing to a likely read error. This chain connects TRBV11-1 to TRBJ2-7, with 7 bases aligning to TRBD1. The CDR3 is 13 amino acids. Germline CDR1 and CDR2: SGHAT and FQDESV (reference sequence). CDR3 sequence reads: CTSTRQGTGEQYL. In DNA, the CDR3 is TGTACAAGTACCCGACAGGGAACCGGCGAGCAGTACTTA.

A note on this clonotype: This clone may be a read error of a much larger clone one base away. CDR3 residues: CASSTANVGGGLRYEQYF. CDR3 sequence (DNA): TGTGCCAGCAGTACAGCCAATGTGGGGGGCGGGTTGAGATACGAGCAGTACTTC. The chain combines TRBV28 with TRBJ2-7; D could derive from TRBD1 or TRBD2 (6 bases each). V was cut by 5 bases and J by 4 bases, with 27 bases left in between. This CDR3 spans 18 amino acids. CDR1 and CDR2 from the germline V gene are MDHEN and SYDVKM. Filled out from reference TRBV28 and TRBJ2-7, the complete variable domain reads DVKVTQSSRYLVKRTGEKVFLECVQDMDHENMFWYRQDPGLGLRLIYFSYDVKMKEKGDIPEGYSVSREKKERFSLILESASTNQTSMYLCASSTANVGGGLRYEQYFGPGTRLTVT.

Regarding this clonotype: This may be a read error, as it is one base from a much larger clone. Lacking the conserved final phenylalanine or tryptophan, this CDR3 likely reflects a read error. This CDR3 reads CASRTPGQGRRETQYS. The CDR3 DNA reads as TGTGCCAGCAGGACCCCGGGACAGGGGCGGAGGGAGACCCAGTACTCC. The chain recombines TRBV6-7 with TRBJ2-5; 10 bases line up with TRBD1. TRBV6-7 is treated as an ORF (open reading frame) with a function not yet certain. The CDR3 loop spans 16 amino acids. The V gene end was trimmed by 6 bases and the J gene end by 5 bases; junction bases not matched to a gene: 12.

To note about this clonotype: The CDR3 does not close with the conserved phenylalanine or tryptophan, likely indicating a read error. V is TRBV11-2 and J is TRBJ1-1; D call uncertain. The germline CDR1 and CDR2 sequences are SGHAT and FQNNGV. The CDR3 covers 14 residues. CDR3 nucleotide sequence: TGTACAAGCAGCACAGCCGGTTCCGTAACTGAAGCTTTCTCT. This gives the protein CTSSTAGSVTEAFS.

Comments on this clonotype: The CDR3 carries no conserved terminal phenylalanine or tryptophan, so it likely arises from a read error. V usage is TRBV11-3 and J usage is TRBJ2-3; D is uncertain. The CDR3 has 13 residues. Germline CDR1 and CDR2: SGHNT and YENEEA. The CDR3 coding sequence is TGTGCCAACAGCTTAAATCGGATGGATACGCAGTATTAT. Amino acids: CANSLNRMDTQYY.

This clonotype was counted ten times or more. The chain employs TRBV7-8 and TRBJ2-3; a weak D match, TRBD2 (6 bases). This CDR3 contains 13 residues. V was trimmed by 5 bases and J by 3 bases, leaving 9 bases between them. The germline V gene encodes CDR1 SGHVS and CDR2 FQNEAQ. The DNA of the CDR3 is TGTGCCAGCAGCGAGACTAGGACAGATACGCAGTATTTT. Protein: CASSETRTDTQYF.

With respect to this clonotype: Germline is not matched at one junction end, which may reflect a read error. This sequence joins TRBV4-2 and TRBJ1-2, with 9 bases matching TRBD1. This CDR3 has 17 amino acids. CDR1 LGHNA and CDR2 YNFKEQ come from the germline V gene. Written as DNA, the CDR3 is TGTGCCAGCTGCCAAGAAGGGGGACCGAGACAGGGGGGTGACTACACCTTC. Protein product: CASCQEGGPRQGGDYTF.

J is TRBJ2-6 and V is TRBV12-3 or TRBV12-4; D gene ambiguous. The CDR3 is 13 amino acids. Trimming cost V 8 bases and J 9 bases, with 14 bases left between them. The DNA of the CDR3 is TGTGCCAGCTACCGGTCTGAGGTCAACGTCCTGACTTTC. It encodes CASYRSEVNVLTF.

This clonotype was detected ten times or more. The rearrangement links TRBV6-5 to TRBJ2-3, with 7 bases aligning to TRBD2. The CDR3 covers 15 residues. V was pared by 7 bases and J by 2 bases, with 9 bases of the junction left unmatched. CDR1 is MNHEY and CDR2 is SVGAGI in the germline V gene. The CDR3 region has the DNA TGTGCCAGCATCCCCCCGGGGGGTTACACAGATACGCAGTATTTT. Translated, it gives CASIPPGGYTDTQYF.

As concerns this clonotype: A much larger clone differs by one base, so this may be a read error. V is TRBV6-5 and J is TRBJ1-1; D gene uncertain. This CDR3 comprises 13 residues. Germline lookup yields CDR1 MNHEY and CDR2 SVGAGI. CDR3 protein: CTSSSLLNTEAFF. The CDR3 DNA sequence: TGTACCAGCAGTTCCCTATTGAACACTGAAGCTTTCTTT.

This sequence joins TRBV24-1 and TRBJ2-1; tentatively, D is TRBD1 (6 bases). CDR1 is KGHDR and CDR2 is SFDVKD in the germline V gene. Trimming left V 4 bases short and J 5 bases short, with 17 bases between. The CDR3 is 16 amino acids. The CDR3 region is CATSEYRVGNDNEQFF. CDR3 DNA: TGTGCCACCAGTGAGTACAGGGTCGGTAATGACAATGAGCAGTTCTTC.

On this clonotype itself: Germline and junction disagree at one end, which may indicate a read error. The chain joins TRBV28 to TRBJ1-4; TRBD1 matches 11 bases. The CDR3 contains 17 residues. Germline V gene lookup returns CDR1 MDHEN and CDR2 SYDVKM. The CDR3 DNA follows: TGTACCAGCAGTCCCCCCGGACAGGGGGCTGCTAATGAAAAACTGTTTTTT. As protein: CTSSPPGQGAANEKLFF.

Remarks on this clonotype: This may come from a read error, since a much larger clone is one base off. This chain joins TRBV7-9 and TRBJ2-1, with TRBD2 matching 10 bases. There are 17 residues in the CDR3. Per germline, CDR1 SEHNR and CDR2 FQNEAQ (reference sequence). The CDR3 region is CASSSLSGTSAYNEQSF. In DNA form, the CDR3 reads TGTGCCAGCAGCTCCCTCTCCGGGACTAGCGCTTACAATGAGCAGTCCTTC.

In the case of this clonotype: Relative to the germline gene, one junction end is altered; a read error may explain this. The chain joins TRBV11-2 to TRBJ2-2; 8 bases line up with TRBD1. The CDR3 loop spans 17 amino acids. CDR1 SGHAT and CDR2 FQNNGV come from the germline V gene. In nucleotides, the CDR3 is TGTGCCAGCTGCTTTGATCGGGACAGGCTCGGCTCCGGGGAGCTGTTTTTT. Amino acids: CASCFDRDRLGSGELFF.

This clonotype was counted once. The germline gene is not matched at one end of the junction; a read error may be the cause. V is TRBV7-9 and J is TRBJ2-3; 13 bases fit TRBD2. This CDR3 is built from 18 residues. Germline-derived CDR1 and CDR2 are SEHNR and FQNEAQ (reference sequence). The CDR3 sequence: CASSLGTSGRAGTDTHYF. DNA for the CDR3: TGTGCCAGCAGCTTAGGCACTAGCGGGAGGGCCGGCACAGATACGCATTATTTT.

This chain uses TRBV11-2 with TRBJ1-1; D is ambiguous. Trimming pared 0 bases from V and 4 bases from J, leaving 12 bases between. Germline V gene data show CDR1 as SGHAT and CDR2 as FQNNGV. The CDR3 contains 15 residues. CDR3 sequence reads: CASSLEAGGSTEAFF. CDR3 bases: TGTGCCAGCAGCTTAGAAGCGGGAGGGAGCACTGAAGCTTTCTTT.

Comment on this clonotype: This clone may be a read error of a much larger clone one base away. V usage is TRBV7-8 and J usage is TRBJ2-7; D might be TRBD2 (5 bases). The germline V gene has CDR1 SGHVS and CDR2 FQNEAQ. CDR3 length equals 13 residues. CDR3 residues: CASSLGTVWEHYF. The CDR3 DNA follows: TGTGCCAGCAGCTTAGGGACGGTCTGGGAGCACTACTTC.